The T cell receptor beta chain under discussion was sequenced for a study of identical twins. This clonotype occurred a few times. Its antigen remains unidentified. A single record per CDR3 protein comes from TCRdb applying MiXCR to the 5' RACE reads. In the table there are roughly 290,000 distinct CDR3 sequences, about 8.1% of which are singletons. Germline CDR1 LGHDT, CDR2 YNNKEL (reference sequence). The V end was cut by 4 bases, the J end by 2 bases, with 6 bases between. This CDR3 comprises 14 residues. Broader study findings: Fewer insertions characterized abundant cord blood beta clonotypes, whereas memory repertoires showed none. There is a chance that invariant MAIT and iNKT cells partially muddied zero-insertion analyses. Cross-sectional statistics, not tracking of the same donors, supported the conclusions.

This same sample was also taken into another study, of yellow fever vaccine responses in identical twins.

The chain combines TRBV3-1 with TRBJ2-6; no reliable D call. The sequenced sample was memory (CD45RO+) T cells sorted from blood. This TCR was recovered from a woman between 18 and 29 years old in good health. Written as DNA, the CDR3 is TGTGCCAGCAGCCGAGACGCTGGGGCCAACGTCCTGACTTTC. This translates into CASSRDAGANVLTF.